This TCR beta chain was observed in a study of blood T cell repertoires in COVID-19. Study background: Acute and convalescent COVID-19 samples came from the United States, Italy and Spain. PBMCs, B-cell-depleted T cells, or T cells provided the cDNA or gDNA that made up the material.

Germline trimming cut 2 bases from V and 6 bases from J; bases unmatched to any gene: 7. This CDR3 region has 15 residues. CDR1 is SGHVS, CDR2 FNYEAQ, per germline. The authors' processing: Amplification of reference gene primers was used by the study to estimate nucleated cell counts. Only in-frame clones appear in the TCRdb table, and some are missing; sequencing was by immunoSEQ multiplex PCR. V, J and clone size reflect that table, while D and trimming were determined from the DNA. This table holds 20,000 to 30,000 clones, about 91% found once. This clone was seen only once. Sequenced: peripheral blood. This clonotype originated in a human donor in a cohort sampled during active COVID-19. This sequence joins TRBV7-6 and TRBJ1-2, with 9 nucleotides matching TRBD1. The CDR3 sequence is CASSLSGQGSDGYTF. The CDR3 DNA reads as TGTGCCAGCAGCTTATCGGGACAGGGCTCTGATGGCTACACCTTC.